The 26 T cell receptor beta chains in this list originate from one sample, sequenced in a study of blood T cells in healthy people across ages (dated by TCRdb to between 2015 and 2016). Libraries were prepared through 5' RACE. For sequencing, an Illumina HiSeq 2500 was employed. A second PCR of about 6 to 11 cycles was performed with a sample-barcoded 5' primer and a J-beta primer mix. TCRdb reprocessing: public reads trimmed at Q25 with fastp, clones called with MiXCR, in-frame beta chains kept. Identical CDR3 protein sequences are pooled into one entry, listed with their most common genes and DNA. Present in this sample are about 830,000 distinct CDR3 sequences, 58% of which were seen just once. Over 20% of the sample comes from the top ten. What was sequenced was blood. The receptor source for this set is a man aged 25-45 years in good health.

The chain joins TRBV10-2 to TRBJ2-5; 7 bases are shared with TRBD1. The better agreement between TRBJ2-7 and the DNA end casts doubt on the J call. This CDR3 has 16 residues. In germline, CDR1 is WSHSY, CDR2 SAAADI. The CDR3 DNA is TGCGCCAGCAGTGAAGGGGGCGCGGGTGTATGGACCGAGCAGTACTTC. Amino acid sequence: CASSEGGAGVWTEQYF.

This clonotype was observed a handful of times. The V and J genes are TRBV18 and TRBJ1-4; a weak D match, TRBD1 (5 bases). This CDR3 is 15 amino acids long. V gave up 3 bases and J gave up 6 bases, with 14 bases separating them. CDR1 is KGHSH, CDR2 LQKENI, per germline. The CDR3 DNA reads TGTGCCAGCTCACCCAATGGCGCAGGGTATGAAAAACTGTTTTTT. Amino acids: CASSPNGAGYEKLFF.

This clonotype showed up just a few times. The CDR3 loop reads CASSLAGQGPGYTF. As DNA, the CDR3 is TGTGCCAGCAGCTTAGCCGGACAGGGGCCTGGCTACACCTTC. The gene calls are TRBV7-2 and TRBJ1-2; 9 positions agree with TRBD1. The germline CDR1 and CDR2 sequences are SGHTA and FQGNSA. This CDR3 has 14 amino acids. The junction had 3 bases not matched to a gene; V was cut back by 0 bases and J by 7 bases.

V usage is TRBV6-2 or TRBV6-3 and J usage is TRBJ1-5; no reliable D call. Germline V gene lookup returns CDR1 MNHEY and CDR2 SVGEGT. This CDR3 region has 16 residues. Trimming left V 7 bases short and J 3 bases short, with 19 bases between. This CDR3 is CASTYSGILSNQPQHF. CDR3 sequence (DNA): TGTGCCAGCACCTATAGTGGCATTTTGTCCAATCAGCCCCAGCATTTT.

This clonotype was seen a handful of times. The chain recombines TRBV9 with TRBJ1-2; no reliable D call. Per the germline V gene, CDR1 is SGDLS and CDR2 is YYNGEE. The length of the CDR3 is 14 residues. The V end was cut by 3 bases, the J end by 5 bases, with 14 bases between. The CDR3 loop reads CASSAARRAYGYTF. CDR3 nucleotides: TGTGCCAGCAGCGCCGCGAGACGGGCTTATGGCTACACCTTC.

The chain recombines TRBV7-6 with TRBJ2-1, with 7 bases aligning to TRBD1. V trimming: 6 bases; J trimming: 10 bases; junction bases outside the gene matches: 9. This CDR3 is built from 13 residues. CDR1 is SGHVS, CDR2 FNYEAQ, per germline. The DNA for the CDR3 is TGTGCCAGCAGTAAAGGGGGCGAACGGGAGCAGTTCTTC. Its translation: CASSKGGEREQFF. The complete variable domain, with remaining parts taken from reference TRBV7-6 and TRBJ2-1, reads GAGVSQSPRYKVTKRGQDVALRCDPISGHVSLYWYRQALGQGPEFLTYFNYEAQQDKSGLPNDRFSAERPEGSISTLTIQRTEQRDSAMYRCASSKGGEREQFFGPGTRLTVL.

The rearrangement joins TRBV20-1 to TRBJ2-1, with no clear D. The V end lost 1 base, the J end lost 8 bases, and 12 bases lay between the germline ends. CDR1 and CDR2 (germline): DFQATT, SNEGSKA (reference sequence). This CDR3 comprises 13 residues. CDR3 residues: CSARVSRFYEQFF. In DNA form, the CDR3 reads TGCAGTGCTAGAGTTAGCAGATTTTATGAGCAGTTCTTC.

The genes are TRBV20-1 and TRBJ2-5; 10 bases are a match to TRBD2. Per the germline V gene, CDR1 is DFQATT and CDR2 is SNEGSKA (reference sequence). The CDR3 extends over 16 amino acids. Losses at the gene ends were 0 bases for V and 11 bases for J; bases not matched to a gene: 15. Here the CDR3 reads CSARDSALAGVYEQYF. The CDR3, as DNA: TGCAGTGCTAGAGATTCGGCCCTAGCGGGAGTCTATGAGCAGTACTTC.

This clonotype was recorded a few times. The V gene is TRBV6-1, the J gene TRBJ2-7, with D possibly matching TRBD2 (6 bases). In germline, CDR1 is MNHNS, CDR2 SASEGT. V lost 6 bases, J lost 0 bases, and 9 bases lay in between. The CDR3 has 13 residues. The chain's CDR3 is CASRGGISYEQYF. The DNA of the CDR3 is TGTGCCAGCAGAGGCGGGATCTCCTACGAGCAGTACTTC.

The chain has TRBV9 and TRBJ2-1, with 8 bases lining up with TRBD2. The CDR3 contains 16 residues. Germline values: CDR1 SGDLS, CDR2 YYNGEE. V shed 3 bases and J 6 bases; nucleotides not matched to a gene: 11. The CDR3 is CASSAGAPGTSNEQFF. The DNA for the CDR3 is TGTGCCAGCAGCGCGGGGGCTCCCGGGACTAGCAATGAGCAGTTCTTC.

The chain has TRBV7-3 and TRBJ2-7; D could derive from TRBD1 or TRBD2 (5 bases each). This CDR3 spans 12 amino acids. Germline loops: CDR1 SGHTA, CDR2 FQGTGA. V was cut by 5 bases and J by 9 bases, with 14 bases left in between. The CDR3 is CASSAWGEGQYF. The CDR3 nucleotides read TGTGCCAGCAGCGCATGGGGCGAGGGGCAGTACTTC.

This clonotype was counted a single time. The chain carries TRBV5-7 and TRBJ1-2; 8 bases fit TRBD1. TRBV5-7 is placed among ORFs of uncertain function. V trimming: 0 bases; J trimming: 8 bases; junction bases outside the gene matches: 9. CDR3 length: 15 amino acids. The CDR3 loop is CASSLAPQGANGYTF. The DNA of the CDR3 is TGTGCCAGCAGCTTGGCCCCCCAGGGGGCGAACGGCTACACCTTC.

This chain uses TRBV7-9 with TRBJ2-6, with a possible D match to TRBD2 (6 bases). V gave up 5 bases and J gave up 4 bases, with 18 bases separating them. The CDR3 spans 17 residues. CDR1 SEHNR and CDR2 FQNEAQ come from the germline V gene (reference sequence). In DNA, the CDR3 is TGTGCCAGCAGCCACCCCCTTGGGGGGACGGGGGCCAACGTCCTGACTTTC. Its protein is CASSHPLGGTGANVLTF. Together with reference TRBV7-9 and TRBJ2-6, the CDR3 gives the full variable domain: DTGVSQNPRHKITKRGQNVTFRCDPISEHNRLYWYRQTLGQGPEFLTYFQNEAQLEKSRLLSDRFSAERPKGSFSTLEIQRTEQGDSAMYLCASSHPLGGTGANVLTFGAGSRLTVL.

V usage is TRBV6-6 and J usage is TRBJ2-2; D is unresolved. The CDR3 has 13 residues. The V and J ends lost 0 bases and 6 bases respectively, with 5 bases between them. In germline, CDR1 is MNHNY, CDR2 SVGAGI (reference sequence). CDR3 bases: TGTGCCAGCAGTTACTCTGGTTCCGGGGAGCTGTTTTTT. Encoded protein: CASSYSGSGELFF.

The chain is built from TRBV11-2 and TRBJ1-1, with 7 bases identical to TRBD1. Per the germline V gene, CDR1 is SGHAT and CDR2 is FQNNGV. The CDR3 has 14 amino acids. J was trimmed by 7 bases and V by 1 base; bases with no gene match: 6. CDR3 sequence (DNA): TGTGCCAGCAGCTTAGCTACAGGGGTAGGTGAAGCTTTCTTT. It yields the protein CASSLATGVGEAFF.

The rearrangement joins TRBV5-1 to TRBJ2-3, with D possibly matching TRBD1 (6 bases). Trimming pared 1 base from V and 2 bases from J, leaving 11 bases between. CDR3 length equals 15 residues. Germline loops: CDR1 SGHRS, CDR2 YFSETQ. This chain's CDR3 is CASSLNRDITDTQYF. For the CDR3, the DNA is TGCGCCAGCAGCTTGAACCGGGACATCACAGATACGCAGTATTTT.

The genes are TRBV25-1 and TRBJ2-3; D not certain. Trimming shortened V by 7 bases and J by 2 bases, and 10 bases separated the two germline ends. Germline lookup yields CDR1 MGHDK and CDR2 SYGVNS. The CDR3 is made up of 13 amino acids. The CDR3: CASTQAPTDTQYF. The CDR3 DNA sequence: TGTGCCAGCACCCAAGCCCCCACAGATACGCAGTATTTT.

The chain employs TRBV6-5 and TRBJ2-1; D gene ambiguous. CDR1 MNHEY and CDR2 SVGAGI come from the germline V gene. The CDR3 is made up of 17 amino acids. The ends were cut back, 0 bases at V and 0 bases at J, with 12 bases in the middle. The CDR3 nucleotides read TGTGCCAGCAGTTACTCCCCAAGACGCAGCTCCTACAATGAGCAGTTCTTC. Translation: CASSYSPRRSSYNEQFF.

In this sample, this clonotype turned up once. This chain joins TRBV11-2 and TRBJ2-7; 8 nucleotides match TRBD1. V gave up 5 bases and J gave up 8 bases; unmatched junction bases: 8. Germline V lookup: CDR1 SGHAT, CDR2 FQNNGV. This CDR3 contains 13 residues. The DNA of the CDR3 is TGTGCCAGCAGCCTTAGTCGGACAGGGCAGCAGTACTTC. Translating it yields CASSLSRTGQQYF.

This clonotype was counted many times. The genes are TRBV7-2 and TRBJ2-3, with D unresolved. CDR1 and CDR2 (germline): SGHTA, FQGNSA. The CDR3 is 13 amino acids. V dropped 4 bases and J dropped 7 bases, with 12 bases sitting between them. The CDR3 DNA sequence: TGTGCCAGCAGCTCCCAGTCGGTGAATACGCAGTATTTT. Its translation: CASSSQSVNTQYF.

In this sample, this clonotype turned up once. This chain uses TRBV11-2 with TRBJ2-4; tentatively, D is TRBD2 (5 bases). Trimming took off 3 bases at V and 6 bases at J, with 15 bases between the two ends. The CDR3 sequence is 15 residues long. CDR1 and CDR2 from the germline V gene are SGHAT and FQNNGV. The CDR3 sequence is CASSFTDFEGNIQYF. In DNA form, the CDR3 reads TGTGCCAGCAGCTTCACGGACTTTGAAGGAAACATTCAGTACTTC.

The chain is built from TRBV12-3 or TRBV12-4 and TRBJ2-5; D is unclear. The end of the DNA aligns better with TRBJ2-7, so the J call may be wrong. The CDR3 runs to 13 residues. The CDR3 DNA is TGTGCCAGTAGCTTAAACCTGGGGTACGAGCAGTACTTC. This gives the protein CASSLNLGYEQYF.

The V and J genes are TRBV7-9 and TRBJ2-1; no definite D call. CDR1 SEHNR and CDR2 FQNEAQ come from the germline V gene (reference sequence). The CDR3 covers 13 residues. The V and J ends lost 5 bases and 6 bases respectively, with 11 bases between them. The DNA of the CDR3 is TGTGCCAGCAGCGCCCTGTTAGGCAATGAGCAGTTCTTC. Protein sequence: CASSALLGNEQFF.

This chain links TRBV4-1 with TRBJ2-5; TRBD2 agrees at 10 bases. CDR1 MGHRA and CDR2 YSYEKL come from the germline V gene. V shed 1 base, J shed 4 bases, and the junction held 12 bases outside the gene matches. The CDR3 sequence is 18 residues long. CDR3 nucleotides: TGCGCCAGCAGCCAAGGTTTTAGGAGCGGGGGGGCCCCAGAGACCCAGTACTTC. This gives the protein CASSQGFRSGGAPETQYF.

This sequence joins TRBV20-1 and TRBJ2-5; 9 positions agree with TRBD2. CDR1 and CDR2 from the germline V gene are DFQATT and SNEGSKA (reference sequence). With 5 bases clipped from V and 5 bases from J, the junction kept 9 bases outside the gene matches. The CDR3 contains 14 residues. The CDR3 spells CSAPDAGGAETQYF. CDR3 in DNA: TGCAGTGCTCCCGATGCGGGAGGGGCGGAGACCCAGTACTTC.

This chain links TRBV7-2 with TRBJ2-1; D tentatively reads TRBD1 or TRBD2 (6 bases each). The V end was cut by 2 bases, the J end by 9 bases, with 17 bases between. In germline, CDR1 is SGHTA, CDR2 FQGNSA. The CDR3 is 15 amino acids. The chain's CDR3 is CASSLRGTYGGEQFF. As DNA, the CDR3 is TGTGCCAGCAGCTTAAGGGGGACTTACGGGGGTGAGCAGTTCTTC.